The 18 T cell receptor beta chains presented below share a single source sample, sequenced in a study of cytomegalovirus exposure and HLA in healthy donors. A multiplex PCR was run with 60 Vbeta primers and 13 Jbeta primers. Sequencing was performed with immunoSEQ multiplex PCR; in TCRdb, only in-frame clones are kept and a portion is missing. The data contain 75,000 to 100,000 clones, 64% of them singletons. Specimen: PBMCs. The origin of the receptors is a man aged 60 to 75 in good health and CMV-seronegative.

This clone turned up a few times. V gene TRBV9 combines with J gene TRBJ2-2; D ambiguous. This CDR3 spans 16 amino acids. Trimming shortened V by 5 bases and J by 5 bases, and 19 bases separated the two germline ends. Germline V lookup: CDR1 SGDLS, CDR2 YYNGEE. CDR3 loop: CASRASAATGTGELFF. The CDR3 DNA sequence: TGTGCCAGCAGGGCATCGGCGGCAACGGGTACCGGGGAGCTGTTTTTT.

In this sample, this clone turned up once. The chain links TRBV9 to TRBJ2-1, with unresolved D. Germline CDR1 and CDR2: SGDLS and YYNGEE. Trimming stripped 0 bases from V and 0 bases from J, with 10 bases between. CDR3 length equals 16 residues. This chain's CDR3 is CASSVGWASSYNEQFF. The CDR3 coding sequence is TGTGCCAGCAGCGTAGGTTGGGCGAGCTCCTACAATGAGCAGTTCTTC.

This chain links TRBV10-1 with TRBJ2-5, with 14 bases that match TRBD2. The assigned J gene may be wrong: the sequence end matches TRBJ2-7 better. Germline V gene data show CDR1 as WNHNN and CDR2 as SYGVQD (reference sequence). The CDR3 consists of 17 residues. The CDR3 is CASRTPGLAGVTYEQYF. In nucleotides, the CDR3 is TGCGCCAGCAGGACCCCGGGACTAGCGGGAGTCACCTACGAGCAGTACTTC.

The J gene is TRBJ1-2, the V gene TRBV6-1; 8 nucleotides align to TRBD1. Germline CDR1 reads MNHNS; CDR2 reads SASEGT. V trimming: 6 bases; J trimming: 6 bases; junction bases outside the gene matches: 9. The CDR3 runs to 14 residues. The CDR3 here is CASRNQGQGHGYTF. CDR3 in DNA: TGTGCCAGCAGAAACCAAGGACAGGGACATGGCTACACCTTC.

A few counts support this clone. The chain joins TRBV5-4 to TRBJ2-5; the D gene is possibly TRBD2 (7 bases). The V end was cut by 4 bases, the J end by 4 bases, with 17 bases between. This CDR3 has 15 residues. Germline assignment: CDR1 SGHNT and CDR2 YYREEE (reference sequence). CDR3 coding DNA: TGTGCCAGCAGCACCAAGGGGGGAGGGCCAGAGACCCAGTACTTC. It specifies CASSTKGGGPETQYF. Combining the CDR3 with reference TRBV5-4 and TRBJ2-5 gives the whole variable domain ETGVTQSPTHLIKTRGQQVTLRCSSQSGHNTVSWYQQALGQGPQFIFQYYREEENGRGNFPPRFSGLQFPNYSSELNVNALELDDSALYLCASSTKGGGPETQYFGPGTRLLVL.

For this clone: Germline and junction disagree at one end, which may indicate a read error. The V call is TRBV7-7, the J call TRBJ1-4; TRBD1 is a possible D gene (5 bases). The CDR3 covers 13 residues. From germline, CDR1 is SSHAT and CDR2 FNYEAQ (reference sequence). CDR3 sequence: CASSSGLSEKLFF. The CDR3 DNA reads TGTGCTAGCAGCTCGGGACTCAGTGAAAAACTGTTTTTT.

This clone occurred a few times. The chain employs TRBV7-2 and TRBJ1-6; the D is unclear. CDR3 size: 10 residues. V gave up 5 bases and J gave up 14 bases, with 7 bases separating them. Germline values: CDR1 SGHTA, CDR2 FQGNSA. The CDR3 loop is CASSLEALHF. CDR3 nucleotides: TGTGCCAGCAGCCTGGAGGCCCTCCACTTT. Based on the CDR3 plus reference TRBV7-2 and TRBJ1-6, the full variable domain is GAGVSQSPSNKVTEKGKDVELRCDPISGHTALYWYRQSLGQGLEFLIYFQGNSAPDKSGLPSDRFSAERTGGSVSTLTIQRTQQEDSAVYLCASSLEALHFGNGTRLTVT.

The chain combines TRBV2 with TRBJ1-1; tentatively, D is TRBD1 (6 bases). This CDR3 comprises 13 residues. V dropped 6 bases and J dropped 3 bases, with 11 bases sitting between them. Per the germline V gene, CDR1 is SNHLY and CDR2 is FYNNEI. The CDR3 is CASSAAGDTEAFF. Here the CDR3 DNA reads TGTGCCAGCAGCGCCGCAGGGGACACTGAAGCTTTCTTT.

The chain has TRBV9 and TRBJ1-5, with TRBD1 identical over 12 bases. This CDR3 contains 19 residues. Germline CDR1 and CDR2: SGDLS and YYNGEE. The ends lost 0 bases at V and 3 bases at J; junction bases unmatched: 10. CDR3 sequence (DNA): TGTGCCAGCAGCGTAGAAAGCCGGGGACAGGGGGCCAACAATCAGCCCCAGCATTTT. This encodes CASSVESRGQGANNQPQHF.

The chain employs TRBV7-9 and TRBJ2-2; 7 positions agree with TRBD2. CDR1 is SEHNR and CDR2 is FQNEAQ in the germline V gene (reference sequence). With V trimmed by 6 bases and J by 1 base, 2 bases remained unmatched. The CDR3 has 14 residues. The CDR3 DNA reads as TGTGCCAGCAGGGGGGGGGTGAACACCGGGGAGCTGTTTTTT. Encoded protein: CASRGGVNTGELFF.

This clone was counted a few times. Written as DNA, the CDR3 is TGTGCTAGTGGTTTGGACCTCCGGTACAATGAGCAGTTCTTC. Its translation: CASGLDLRYNEQFF. J is TRBJ2-1 and V is TRBV12-5; the D is unclear. The CDR3 loop spans 14 amino acids. The ends were cut back, 1 base at V and 4 bases at J, with 8 bases in the middle. Per germline, CDR1 LGHNT and CDR2 FRNRAP. Complete variable domain (other parts from reference TRBV12-5 and TRBJ2-1): DARVTQTPRHKVTEMGQEVTMRCQPILGHNTVFWYRQTMMQGLELLAYFRNRAPLDDSGMPKDRFSAEMPDATLATLKIQPSEPRDSAVYFCASGLDLRYNEQFFGPGTRLTVL.

The chain combines TRBV14 with TRBJ1-6; D unresolved. The CDR3 extends over 16 amino acids. Germline CDR1 reads SGHDN; CDR2 reads FVKESK. Trimming took off 1 base at V and 7 bases at J, with 14 bases between the two ends. The CDR3 here is CASSQGLLGGNSPLHF. The CDR3 bases are TGTGCCAGCAGCCAAGGTCTGTTAGGAGGAAATTCACCCCTCCACTTT.

This chain links TRBV2 with TRBJ1-1; possible D gene TRBD1, 6 bases. V was cut by 8 bases and J by 0 bases, with 10 bases left in between. Germline V gives CDR1 SNHLY, CDR2 FYNNEI. The CDR3 sequence is 13 residues long. The CDR3 is CASGAGVNTEAFF. The CDR3 coding sequence is TGTGCCAGCGGGGCAGGGGTGAACACTGAAGCTTTCTTT.

This rearrangement joins TRBV28 to TRBJ1-6; D gene ambiguous. The CDR3 totals 15 residues. Trimming stripped 2 bases from V and 13 bases from J, with 18 bases between. The germline gives CDR1 MDHEN, CDR2 SYDVKM. The CDR3 is CASSLLTGPSRPLHF. The CDR3 nucleotides read TGTGCCAGCAGTTTACTGACGGGTCCATCAAGGCCCCTCCACTTT.

This clone was seen a handful of times. The V gene is TRBV5-4, the J gene TRBJ2-1; 9 nucleotides agree with TRBD1. The CDR3 spans 15 residues. The V gene's germline CDR1 is SGHNT and CDR2 YYREEE (reference sequence). The V and J ends lost 2 bases and 7 bases, in that order; junction bases with no gene match: 7. DNA of the CDR3: TGTGCCAGCAGCTTAAGACAGGGGGTAATGAATGAGCAGTTCTTC. Translation: CASSLRQGVMNEQFF.

The rearrangement links TRBV6-6 to TRBJ2-1; 8 nucleotides match TRBD1. Unmatched junction bases numbered 8, after V lost 6 bases and J lost 1 base. The CDR3 is 16 amino acids. Germline-derived CDR1 and CDR2 are MNHNY and SVGAGI (reference sequence). CDR3 loop: CASRSLQGVSYNEQFF. As DNA, the CDR3 is TGTGCCAGCAGGTCTCTACAGGGGGTGTCCTACAATGAGCAGTTCTTC.

The rearrangement links TRBV5-1 to TRBJ1-4; the D gene is possibly TRBD1 (5 bases). The CDR3 consists of 14 residues. The germline gives CDR1 SGHRS, CDR2 YFSETQ. V dropped 0 bases and J dropped 8 bases, with 11 bases sitting between them. CDR3 DNA sequence: TGCGCCAGCAGCTTGGCGGAGGGACGGGAAAAACTGTTTTTT. Translating it yields CASSLAEGREKLFF.

This chain joins TRBV5-4 and TRBJ2-1, with TRBD2 matching 8 bases. Germline CDR1 is SGHNT and CDR2 is YYREEE (reference sequence). This CDR3 spans 14 amino acids. The trim removed 0 bases at V and 9 bases at J, leaving 5 bases unmatched. CDR3 region: CASSLAGGPFEQFF. CDR3 nucleotide sequence: TGTGCCAGCAGCTTGGCGGGGGGGCCGTTTGAGCAGTTCTTC.